A selection of T cell receptor beta chains follows, all from one sample in a study of blood T cell repertoires in COVID-19. Libraries were prepared by immunoSEQ multiplex PCR; TCRdb keeps only in-frame clonotypes and omits some of them. The sample has roughly 290,000 clones, 75% to 90% seen once. Sequencing input: peripheral blood. The source of these receptors is a young man with acute or convalescent COVID-19. CDR3s leave out the opening cysteine and the closing phenylalanine or tryptophan. Each record gives: V gene, J gene, CDR3 protein.

v_call: TRBV2; j_call: TRBJ1-5; cdr3_aa: ASTPGSYSNQPQH
v_call: TRBV2; j_call: TRBJ1-5; cdr3_aa: ASTPGSLNQPQH
v_call: TRBV2; j_call: TRBJ1-4; cdr3_aa: ASSEASGFGTGKLF
v_call: TRBV30; j_call: TRBJ2-7; cdr3_aa: AWTGGTSYEQY
v_call: TRBV27; j_call: TRBJ2-6; cdr3_aa: ASSPAGTAAHSGANVLT
v_call: TRBV3-1/TRBV3-2; j_call: TRBJ1-1; cdr3_aa: ASSQDLIAGEAF
v_call: TRBV30; j_call: TRBJ1-3; cdr3_aa: AWSAGFDGNTIY
v_call: TRBV7-6; j_call: TRBJ1-5; cdr3_aa: ASSSDWNQPQH
v_call: TRBV7-9; j_call: TRBJ1-2; cdr3_aa: ASSPSGTGEFGGYGYT
v_call: TRBV5-4; j_call: TRBJ2-2; cdr3_aa: ASSPSGGTGELF
v_call: TRBV19; j_call: TRBJ2-7; cdr3_aa: ASSAASSGNYEQY
v_call: TRBV6-1; j_call: TRBJ1-5; cdr3_aa: ASSGILMAGGNQPQH
v_call: TRBV7-3; j_call: TRBJ2-5; cdr3_aa: ASSWTGGGETQY
v_call: TRBV7-9; j_call: TRBJ2-2; cdr3_aa: ASSLQLAGVATGELF
v_call: TRBV7-9; j_call: TRBJ2-1; cdr3_aa: ASTHEGEQF
v_call: TRBV30; j_call: TRBJ1-5; cdr3_aa: AWRGQNNQPQH
v_call: TRBV28; j_call: TRBJ1-1; cdr3_aa: ASSGWTAKLNTEAF
v_call: TRBV13; j_call: TRBJ1-1; cdr3_aa: ASSVDRVGTEAF
v_call: TRBV5-4; j_call: TRBJ2-7; cdr3_aa: ASSPSGTSEAYEQY
v_call: TRBV2; j_call: TRBJ2-1; cdr3_aa: ASKASSYNEQF
v_call: TRBV27; j_call: TRBJ2-1; cdr3_aa: ASSFFGLAGDNEQF
v_call: TRBV19; j_call: TRBJ1-5; cdr3_aa: ASSVTGVNQPQH
v_call: TRBV5-4; j_call: TRBJ2-5; cdr3_aa: ASSLSGGETQY
v_call: TRBV6-5; j_call: TRBJ1-2; cdr3_aa: ASSRQGMGNYGYT
v_call: TRBV20-1; j_call: TRBJ1-1; cdr3_aa: SASTGVTEAF
v_call: TRBV9; j_call: TRBJ2-1; cdr3_aa: ASSGGASGLYNEQF
v_call: TRBV2; j_call: TRBJ2-7; cdr3_aa: ASRPFGSISEQY
v_call: TRBV19; j_call: TRBJ2-3; cdr3_aa: ASSMSLATTDTQY
v_call: TRBV19; j_call: TRBJ2-2; cdr3_aa: ASSIGTGANTGELF
v_call: TRBV19; j_call: TRBJ2-3; cdr3_aa: ASTASWAAPDTQY